These T cell receptor beta chains were read from a single sample in a study of Ad26.COV2.S vaccination and SARS-CoV-2 variants. Produced via immunoSEQ multiplex PCR; TCRdb's table is partial and in-frame only. The sample lists roughly 350,000 clones; about 87% were seen once. The sample was peripheral blood, taken in a trial of Ad26.COV2.S vaccine versus placebo. Every receptor here comes from a person between 18 and 65 years old who received the Ad26.COV2.S COVID-19 vaccine or a placebo. Both conserved end residues are part of each CDR3.

cdr3_aa v_call
CASSLELAGAAYEQYF TRBV5-6
CASSLGTPGQGAYEQYF TRBV4-3
CAISESRDTQYF TRBV10-3
CASSQGTPVDGYTF TRBV18
CASSRPTGDGNTIYF TRBV5-6
CASSGRDLLYGYTF TRBV9
CASSPPGGQPQHF TRBV12-3/TRBV12-4
CAFKGDEELFF TRBV30
CASSLDTDTQYF TRBV7-2
CASSLVGVDYEQYF TRBV5-1
CASSVLGGSGLEQFF TRBV9
CASSEERNQPQHF TRBV2
CATSRTGLFKTAYEQYF TRBV15
CASSMGLEVPEQFF TRBV19
CASSPSRDGSFYGYTF TRBV7-2
CASSGWTGANYGYTF TRBV27
CASSPSRSYEQYF TRBV11-2
CASSSGPYQETQYF TRBV5-4
CASIPRGGTGELSYEQYF TRBV2
CASSLGTFGASNSNQPQHF TRBV7-2
CASTPGPSNQPQHF TRBV6-6
CASSPKSSYNEQFF TRBV5-4
CAWTPRDRVVTF TRBV30
CASSLAGTGAYEQYF TRBV11-3
CASSPRGGGETQYF TRBV9
CASSPGLEETQYF TRBV14
CASYTRGGLSNQPQHF TRBV28
CASSLTGKPDEQYF TRBV19